The clone carrying this T cell receptor beta chain showed up just a few times. What it binds is unknown. Germline lookup yields CDR1 KGHDR and CDR2 SFDVKD. V shed 11 bases and J 2 bases; nucleotides not matched to a gene: 11. CDR3 length equals 15 residues. Constant-segment primers served in 5'RACE that generated TCR alpha and TCR beta cDNA libraries bearing sample barcodes and UMIs. TCRdb re-analysed the 5' RACE reads in MiXCR, keeping a single row per CDR3 protein. Counted here are some 450,000 distinct CDR3 sequences, 20% occurring once; the ten biggest clones make up about 8.8%. The data derive from a study of T-cell memory formation after mild COVID-19. Study outcomes and limitations: Prior to infection, memory already included some responding clones, suggesting cross-reactive memory joined.

The TCR comes from an adult woman who had mild COVID-19 (a few samples of this study predate the infection). Cell type and time point are not known. Sample: PBMCs or a T cell subset sorted from them (not recorded which). This rearrangement joins TRBV24-1 to TRBJ1-2; 9 bases fit TRBD1. The CDR3 sequence: CAIQRTGGRNYGYTF. The CDR3 DNA reads TGTGCCATACAGAGAACAGGGGGCCGGAACTATGGCTACACCTTC.